This is a list of T cell receptor beta chains from one sample in a study of T cell responses to AZD1222 COVID-19 vaccine. Assay: immunoSEQ multiplex PCR; the TCRdb copy retains only in-frame clones and omits some. The sample shows some 140,000 clones, 70% to 90% of them seen only once. The sequenced sample was peripheral blood, obtained on day 0 of MenACWY control vaccination. These TCRs come from an adult in good health. The CDR3 runs from the conserved cysteine through the conserved F or W. D genes are given only for firm matches.

j_call,d_call,v_call,cdr3_nt,cdr3_aa
TRBJ1-1,TRBD1,TRBV7-2,TGTGCCAGCAGCGAGACAGGGAAGACTGAAGCTTTCTTT,CASSETGKTEAFF
TRBJ1-2,NA,TRBV7-9,TGTGCCAGCAGCCCAGGGTATAACTATGGCTACACCTTC,CASSPGYNYGYTF
TRBJ1-5,NA,TRBV5-5,TGTGCCAGCAGCTACGAGTTCGACAGCGCCGGTAATCAGCCCCAGCATTTT,CASSYEFDSAGNQPQHF
TRBJ1-1,NA,TRBV7-6,TGTGCCAGCAGCTTAGTCCCGCCAAGCAGGGACACTGAAGCTTTCTTT,CASSLVPPSRDTEAFF
TRBJ2-1,TRBD2,TRBV5-1,TGCGCCAGCAGCTTGGGACTAGCGTCATACAATGAGCAGTTCTTC,CASSLGLASYNEQFF
TRBJ2-5,NA,TRBV3-1/TRBV3-2,TGTGCCAGCAGCCACCGCGGGGGCGGGCAAGAGACCCAGTACTTC,CASSHRGGGQETQYF
TRBJ2-1,TRBD2,TRBV4-3,TGCGCCAGCAGCCAAGATTTTTTAATTGTGGCGGGAGAACTCAATGAGCAGTTCTTC,CASSQDFLIVAGELNEQFF
TRBJ2-1,TRBD2,TRBV5-1,TGCGCCAGCAGCTTGGACCCCCTAGCGGCGGGGAATGAGCAGTTCTTC,CASSLDPLAAGNEQFF
TRBJ2-7,NA,TRBV5-5,TGTGCCAGCAGCGGCGTTAGTGCCTACGAGCAGTACTTC,CASSGVSAYEQYF
TRBJ2-2,NA,TRBV1,TGCACCAGCAGCCAACTGACTAGACCGAACACCGGGGAGCTGTTTTTT,CTSSQLTRPNTGELFF
TRBJ2-3,TRBD2,TRBV15,TGTGCCACCAGCAGGTCGTTAACCATAGCGGGAGTATTGTATTTT,CATSRSLTIAGVLYF
TRBJ2-7,NA,TRBV7-9,TGTGCCAGCAGCTTTGGGGGGGAGCAGTACTTC,CASSFGGEQYF
TRBJ2-1,NA,TRBV6-2/TRBV6-3,TGTGCCAGCAGTTATGGTCGGAGGGGCAGGGGTAATATATACAATGAGCAGTTCTTC,CASSYGRRGRGNIYNEQFF
TRBJ1-2,NA,TRBV6-5,TGTGCCAGTACTCTTGGAGGGAATACGAACTATGGCTACACCTTC,CASTLGGNTNYGYTF
TRBJ1-2,NA,TRBV5-6,TGTGCCAGCAGCCTGGGCCCGGGCTACACCTTC,CASSLGPGYTF
TRBJ1-2,TRBD1,TRBV11-2,TGTGCCAGCAGCTCCCTCGGACAGGGGGTGGGCTATGGCTACACCTTC,CASSSLGQGVGYGYTF
TRBJ2-1,TRBD1,TRBV14,TGTGCCAGCAGTCATCAAGAGGGGGCCTTCTGGGGCAATGAGCAGTTCTTC,CASSHQEGAFWGNEQFF
TRBJ2-3,NA,TRBV14,TGTGCCAGCAGCCAAGATTGGGCCCTCGTGACAGATACGCAGTATTTT,CASSQDWALVTDTQYF
TRBJ1-2,NA,TRBV28,TGTGCCAGCAGTCGGGGGGGCTACACCTTC,CASSRGGYTF
TRBJ2-1,NA,TRBV6-6,TGTGCCAGCAGTCTGTTTGGGGCAAGCTCCTACAATGAGCAGTTCTTC,CASSLFGASSYNEQFF